This TCR beta chain was captured in a study of blood T cell repertoires in COVID-19 (dated by TCRdb to the early 2020s). At the level of the whole study: Samples from collaborators originated in the United States, Italy and Spain and spanned both the acute and convalescent phases of COVID-19. Deeply sampled blood TCRbeta repertoires from subjects exposed to, actively infected with, or recovered from COVID-19 were included in the dataset. The samples were drawn from two sources: the first 160 participants of the ongoing ImmuneRACE study, and 1,000 to 1,500 subjects contributed by 6 global collaborators. The prospective study material was composed of cDNA or gDNA derived from T cells, B-cell-depleted T cells, or PBMCs. The repertoires were released in a freely available public database intended as a resource for research on the immune response to SARS-CoV-2. HLA class I and class II types, where available, came from metadata supplied by the sample provider rather than from assay-based typing. A de-identified subject ID, COVID-19 status, age in years and sex were almost always included in the sample metadata. Study-wide findings and limitations: The amount of clinical and demographic metadata varied by source and participant and was provided uncurated.

The germline V gene encodes CDR1 SGDLS and CDR2 YYNGEE. The CDR3 measures 13 amino acids from cysteine to phenylalanine. Only CDR3 DNA remains: 39 bases, in frame from the first base. The junction carries 11 bases between V and J, which are trimmed by 3 bases and 5 bases respectively. TCRbeta CDR3 regions were amplified from genomic DNA using the immunoSEQ Assay, a bias-controlled multiplex PCR. Concerning the study's data processing: The number of nucleated cells in each sample was estimated by amplification of reference gene primers within the assay. To quantify the absolute abundance of each unique TCRbeta CDR3 rearrangement, sequence reads were collapsed and filtered. For each sample, productive Simpson clonality was calculated as the square root of Simpson's diversity index across productive rearrangements. TCRdb took this table from immuneACCESS and kept in-frame rearrangements with V and J called. Such tables lack part of the clones; where checked against another copy, unresolved V genes explain under half of the gap, and the rest is unexplained. That table furnishes V, J and clone size, whereas the DNA furnished D and trimming. In all, the sample holds 150,000 to 200,000 clones, and approximately 88% of those were seen once. In total, the top ten clones hold 13% of the sample.

To note about this clone: It lacks a known antigen. No qualities accompany the bases; no much larger clone lies one base away.

Participants in the prospective study were enrolled through a virtual design, were aged about 18 to 89 years, and lived in under 25 United States geographic areas. To assign participants to cohorts, the prospective study relied on clinical history that participants themselves reported in a screening survey and a study questionnaire. For ImmuneRACE Cohort 3, a participant was defined as recovered based on two consecutive negative NP/OP PCR tests, clearance by a healthcare professional, or resolution of symptoms. Mobile phlebotomists in the prospective study collected whole blood, serum and a nasopharyngeal or oropharyngeal swab from every participant. Over an approximately two-month period, participants in the prospective study had the option of providing additional blood draws and questionnaires. Before DNA extraction, prospective study blood samples were shipped either frozen or at room temperature.

This clonotype was obtained from a woman aged 55-75 years who had recovered from COVID-19. The chain employs TRBV9 and TRBJ2-5; TRBD2 is perhaps the D gene, given 6 matching bases. Sequenced sample: PBMCs or T cells enriched from blood (not recorded which). The nucleotides read TGTGCCAGCAGCGGTCCTAGCGCGGAGACCCAGTACTTC. Translation gives CASSGPSAETQYF. Joined to the reference TRBV9 and TRBJ2-5 proteins, this CDR3 gives the full variable domain: DSGVTQTPKHLITATGQRVTLRCSPRSGDLSVYWYQQSLDQGLQFLIQYYNGEERAKGNILERFSAQQFPDLHSELNLSSLELGDSALYFCASSGPSAETQYFGPGTRLLVL.